Reported below is one T cell receptor (beta chain). Antigen: not known. This sample is part of a study of CD8 T cells in ankylosing spondylitis. Findings and caveats of the study: A motif in TCR beta, a set of 8 or 9 highly homologous variants, appeared characteristic of ankylosing spondylitis blood.

Each CDR3 protein is one row after TCRdb ran MiXCR on the 5' RACE reads. The data show under 550,000 distinct CDR3 sequences, more than 25% seen once. The junction had 5 bases not matched to a gene; V was cut back by 3 bases and J by 1 base. This CDR3 has 16 residues. The germline V gene has CDR1 SGHRS and CDR2 YFSETQ. Sequencing was performed on blood, either unsorted or a sorted T cell fraction (not recorded which). The V call is TRBV5-1, the J call TRBJ2-5, with 11 bases aligning to TRBD2. This TCR was recovered from a male donor with ankylosing spondylitis. The CDR3, as DNA: TGCGCCAGCAGCTCGGGACTAGCGGTGCCCCAAGAGACCCAGTACTTC. Amino acids: CASSSGLAVPQETQYF.